These 5 T cell receptor beta chains were all obtained from the same sample, sequenced in a study of blood T cells in healthy people across ages. Primers used in a second PCR of roughly 6 to 11 cycles were a sample-barcoded 5' primer and a J-beta primer mix. A single record per CDR3 protein comes from TCRdb applying MiXCR to the 5' RACE reads. The sample yields 700,000 to 850,000 distinct CDR3 sequences, approximately 53% seen once. Specimen: blood. The receptors were sampled from an elderly man in good health.

The V and J genes are TRBV6-1 and TRBJ2-3, with 7 bases that match TRBD2. The V and J ends lost 6 bases and 14 bases, in that order; junction bases with no gene match: 17. The CDR3 has 14 residues. The germline V gene encodes CDR1 MNHNS and CDR2 SASEGT. The CDR3 spells CASRSKPPGTIAYF. CDR3 nucleotide sequence: TGTGCCAGCAGATCCAAGCCGCCCGGGACTATAGCGTATTTT.

This clonotype occurred a few times. The V and J genes are TRBV28 and TRBJ2-7; D gene uncertain. The CDR3 is 11 amino acids. V lost 7 bases and J 4 bases, leaving 8 bases between the germline ends. Germline-derived CDR1 and CDR2 are MDHEN and SYDVKM. The CDR3 spells CASTSVYEQYF. Here the CDR3 DNA reads TGTGCCAGCACGTCTGTATACGAGCAGTACTTC.

V usage is TRBV15 and J usage is TRBJ1-2, with D possibly matching TRBD1 (6 bases). The CDR3 runs 14 residues. Germline V CDR1 and CDR2: LNHNV, YYDKDF (reference sequence). V was shortened by 8 bases and J by 1 base, with 14 bases between the two germline ends. The CDR3 nucleotides read TGTGCCACCGCAAGGGAAGGGGGTAACTATGGCTACACCTTC. This translates into CATAREGGNYGYTF.

In its sample, this clonotype was seen a few times. The chain recombines TRBV29-1 with TRBJ1-5; unclear D gene. This CDR3 contains 13 residues. Trimming took off 5 bases at V and 0 bases at J, with 8 bases between the two ends. Germline V gene lookup returns CDR1 SQVTM and CDR2 ANQGSEA. CDR3 in DNA: TGCAGCGTTTCCCTGGGTAGCAATCAGCCCCAGCATTTT. Translated, it gives CSVSLGSNQPQHF.

The chain has TRBV6-5 and TRBJ1-6; TRBD1 matches 9 bases. The length of the CDR3 is 15 residues. Germline V gene lookup returns CDR1 MNHEY and CDR2 SVGAGI. Losses at the gene ends were 6 bases for V and 10 bases for J; bases not matched to a gene: 10. CDR3 amino acids: CASSDTGGAKSPLHF. The CDR3 coding sequence is TGTGCCAGCAGCGATACAGGGGGCGCGAAATCACCCCTCCACTTT.